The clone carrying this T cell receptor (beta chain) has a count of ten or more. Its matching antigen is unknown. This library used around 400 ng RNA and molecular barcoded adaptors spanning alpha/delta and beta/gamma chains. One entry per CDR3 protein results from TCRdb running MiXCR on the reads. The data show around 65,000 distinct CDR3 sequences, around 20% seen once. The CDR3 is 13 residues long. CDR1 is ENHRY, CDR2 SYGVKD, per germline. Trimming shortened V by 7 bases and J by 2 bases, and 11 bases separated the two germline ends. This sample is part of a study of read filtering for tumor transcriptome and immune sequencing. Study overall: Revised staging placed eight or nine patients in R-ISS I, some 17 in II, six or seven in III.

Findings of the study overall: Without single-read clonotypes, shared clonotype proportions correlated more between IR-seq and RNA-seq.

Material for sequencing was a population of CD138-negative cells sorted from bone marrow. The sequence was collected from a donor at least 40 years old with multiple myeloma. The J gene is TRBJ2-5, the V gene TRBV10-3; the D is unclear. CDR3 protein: CAINAEGQETQYF. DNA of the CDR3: TGTGCCATCAACGCCGAAGGGCAAGAGACCCAGTACTTC.